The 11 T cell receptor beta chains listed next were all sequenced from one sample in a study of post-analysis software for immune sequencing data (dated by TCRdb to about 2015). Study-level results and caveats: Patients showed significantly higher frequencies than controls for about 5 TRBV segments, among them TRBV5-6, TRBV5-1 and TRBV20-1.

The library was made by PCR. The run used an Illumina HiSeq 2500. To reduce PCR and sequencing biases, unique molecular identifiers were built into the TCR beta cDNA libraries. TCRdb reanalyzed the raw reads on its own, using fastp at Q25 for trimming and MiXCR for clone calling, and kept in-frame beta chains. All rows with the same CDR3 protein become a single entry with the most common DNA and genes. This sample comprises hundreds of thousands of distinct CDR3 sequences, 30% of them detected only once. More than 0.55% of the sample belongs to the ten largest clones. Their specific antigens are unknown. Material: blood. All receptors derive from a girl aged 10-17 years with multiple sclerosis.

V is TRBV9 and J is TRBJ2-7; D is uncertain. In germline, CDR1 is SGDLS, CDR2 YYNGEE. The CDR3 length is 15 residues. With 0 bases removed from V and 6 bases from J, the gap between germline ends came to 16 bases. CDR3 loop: CASSVAPTNASEQYF. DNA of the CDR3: TGTGCCAGCAGCGTAGCCCCAACTAACGCTAGCGAGCAGTACTTC.

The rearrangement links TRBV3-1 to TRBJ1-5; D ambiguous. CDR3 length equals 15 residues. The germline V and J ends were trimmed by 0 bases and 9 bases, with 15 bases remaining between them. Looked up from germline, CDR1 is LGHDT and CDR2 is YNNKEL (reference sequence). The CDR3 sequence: CASSQDRSAGRPQHF. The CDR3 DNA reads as TGTGCCAGCAGCCAAGACCGATCGGCGGGTCGGCCCCAGCATTTT.

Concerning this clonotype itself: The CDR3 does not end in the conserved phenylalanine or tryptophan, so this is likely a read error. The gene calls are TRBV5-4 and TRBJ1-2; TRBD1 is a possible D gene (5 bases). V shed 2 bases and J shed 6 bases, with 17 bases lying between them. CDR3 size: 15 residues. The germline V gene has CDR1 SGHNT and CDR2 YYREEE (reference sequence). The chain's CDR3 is CASSFGGQGSHGYTL. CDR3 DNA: TGTGCCAGCAGCTTTGGAGGGCAGGGTTCGCATGGCTACACCCTC.

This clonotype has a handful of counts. The CDR3 here is CATSDLTSVEQYF. In nucleotides, the CDR3 is TGTGCCACCAGTGACCTAACTAGCGTCGAGCAGTACTTC. V gene TRBV24-1 combines with J gene TRBJ2-7; 7 bases match TRBD2. The CDR3 has 13 amino acids. Germline V gene lookup returns CDR1 KGHDR and CDR2 SFDVKD. J was trimmed by 6 bases and V by 4 bases; bases with no gene match: 5.

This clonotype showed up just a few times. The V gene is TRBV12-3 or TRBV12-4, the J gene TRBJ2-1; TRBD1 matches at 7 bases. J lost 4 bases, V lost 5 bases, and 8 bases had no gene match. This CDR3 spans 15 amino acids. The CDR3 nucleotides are TGTGCCAGCAGTCTGGGACAGCAACTTTACAATGAGCAGTTCTTC. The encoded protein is CASSLGQQLYNEQFF.

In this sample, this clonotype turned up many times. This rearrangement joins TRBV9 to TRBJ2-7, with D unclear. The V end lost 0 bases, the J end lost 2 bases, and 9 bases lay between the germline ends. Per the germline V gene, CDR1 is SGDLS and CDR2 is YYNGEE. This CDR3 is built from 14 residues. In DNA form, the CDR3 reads TGTGCCAGCAGCGTAGCTGGTGGGACCTACGAGCAGTACTTC. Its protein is CASSVAGGTYEQYF.

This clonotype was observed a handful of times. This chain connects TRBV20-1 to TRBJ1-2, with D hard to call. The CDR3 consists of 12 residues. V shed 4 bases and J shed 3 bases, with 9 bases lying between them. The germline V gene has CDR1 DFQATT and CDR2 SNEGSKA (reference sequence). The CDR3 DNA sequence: TGCAGTGCTACCCCGGCATACTATGGCTACACCTTC. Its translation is CSATPAYYGYTF.

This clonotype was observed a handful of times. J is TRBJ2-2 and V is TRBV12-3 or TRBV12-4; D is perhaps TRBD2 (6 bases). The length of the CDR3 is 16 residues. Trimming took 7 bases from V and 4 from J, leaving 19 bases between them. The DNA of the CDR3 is TGTGCCAGCACCGACTCATCTACTAGCTTCACCGGGGAGCTGTTTTTT. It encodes CASTDSSTSFTGELFF.

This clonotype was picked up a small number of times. The chain's CDR3 is CASSPWLGNEQFF. In nucleotides, the CDR3 is TGTGCCAGCAGTCCGTGGTTGGGAAATGAGCAGTTCTTC. The chain couples TRBV27 to TRBJ2-1, with D uncertain. The germline V gene encodes CDR1 MNHEY and CDR2 SMNVEV (reference sequence). CDR3 length equals 13 residues. V was trimmed by 5 bases and J by 7 bases, leaving 12 bases between them.

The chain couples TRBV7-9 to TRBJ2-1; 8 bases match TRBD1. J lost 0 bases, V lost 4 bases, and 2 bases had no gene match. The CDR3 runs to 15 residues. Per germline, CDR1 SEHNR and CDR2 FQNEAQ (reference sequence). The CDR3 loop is CASSSTGDSYNEQFF. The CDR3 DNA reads TGTGCCAGCAGCTCGACAGGGGACTCCTACAATGAGCAGTTCTTC.

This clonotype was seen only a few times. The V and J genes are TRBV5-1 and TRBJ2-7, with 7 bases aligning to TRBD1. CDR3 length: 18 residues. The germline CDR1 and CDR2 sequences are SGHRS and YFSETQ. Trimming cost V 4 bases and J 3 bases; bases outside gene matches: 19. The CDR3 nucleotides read TGCGCCAGCAGCCCAAGGCCGTACCGGGACAGAACCCACTACGAGCAGTACTTC. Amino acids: CASSPRPYRDRTHYEQYF.